This T cell receptor beta chain was identified in a study of blood T cells in healthy people across ages. Primed by a sample-barcoded 5' primer and a J-beta primer mix, a second PCR proceeded for about 6 to 12 cycles. TCRdb re-derived calls from the 5' RACE reads in MiXCR, one entry per CDR3 protein. Of 730,000 or so distinct CDR3 sequences in the sample, about 42% were seen once. The germline V and J ends were trimmed by 4 bases and 8 bases, with 15 bases remaining between them. The CDR3 loop spans 14 amino acids. The clonotype comes from a woman aged 55-69 years in good health. The sample was blood. The genes are TRBV12-3 or TRBV12-4 and TRBJ2-1; D remains ambiguous. DNA of the CDR3: TGTGCCAGCAGTTCGTATAGTATCTTCGATGAGCAGTTCTTC. Protein sequence: CASSSYSIFDEQFF.